This T cell receptor (beta chain) came from a study of control samples from healthy donors and cancer patients. The data were produced by immunoSEQ multiplex PCR, yet TCRdb's version contains in-frame clones alone and is incomplete. The data show about 170,000 clones, approximately 91% seen once. From germline, CDR1 is SGHRS and CDR2 YFSETQ. With 4 bases clipped from V and 1 base from J, the junction kept 12 bases outside the gene matches. The CDR3 spans 20 residues. The sequence was obtained from a woman aged 40-49 years in good health. The V and J genes are TRBV5-1 and TRBJ2-3, with TRBD2 identical over 16 bases. The sample consisted of blood. CDR3 in DNA: TGCGCCAGCAGCCTTGGGACTAGCGGGGGGGCAGGGCCCCGCACAGATACGCAGTATTTT. Translation gives CASSLGTSGGAGPRTDTQYF.